These 13 T cell receptor beta chains were sequenced from one sample in a study of metastatic and nonmetastatic thyroid tumors. TCRdb re-called clones via MiXCR from the PCR reads. The sample has approximately 50,000 clones; 20% to 25% are singletons. Thyroid surgery was preceded by no treatment in any patient. Sequencing used blood. These receptors were collected from a female donor with papillary thyroid cancer or a benign thyroid nodule (not recorded which). Some clones in this sample may be carry-over from other donors' samples.

Points on this clone: Other nucleotide sequences in the sample specify the same CDR3. J is TRBJ2-3 and V is TRBV10-2; D might be TRBD2 (5 bases). Germline CDR1 is WSHSY and CDR2 is SAAADI. The CDR3 is made up of 15 amino acids. Between the trimmed V and J ends, which lost 6 bases and 3 bases, there was a span of 16 bases. The DNA for the CDR3 is TGCGCCAGCAGAGACCGGGGTTTCGTAACAGATACGCAGTATTTT. Translation: CASRDRGFVTDTQYF.

This clone is deemed medium-sized. The chain uses TRBV6-4 and TRBJ1-1; D is ambiguous. Germline loops: CDR1 MRHNA, CDR2 SNTAGT. V was trimmed by 0 bases and J by 5 bases, leaving 10 bases between them. This CDR3 is 14 amino acids long. The CDR3 nucleotides read TGTGCCAGCAGTGACTCGAGTCTGGGGACTGAAGCTTTCTTT. It translates to CASSDSSLGTEAFF.

There are many counts of this clone. This chain connects TRBV7-3 to TRBJ2-1, with 9 bases identical to TRBD1. The CDR3 consists of 15 residues. The junction had 8 bases not matched to a gene; V was cut back by 5 bases and J by 6 bases. Germline assignment: CDR1 SGHTA and CDR2 FQGTGA. The CDR3 protein is CASSATGGEANEQFF. CDR3 coding DNA: TGTGCCAGCAGCGCTACAGGGGGCGAGGCCAATGAGCAGTTCTTC.

The chain recombines TRBV24-1 with TRBJ2-1; 12 nucleotides match TRBD2. There are 18 residues in the CDR3. V dropped 3 bases and J dropped 9; count of bases not matched to a gene: 14. In germline, CDR1 is KGHDR, CDR2 SFDVKD. The CDR3 loop reads CATSDPLAGGLRGGEQFF. CDR3 DNA sequence: TGTGCCACCAGTGATCCCCTAGCGGGAGGGCTTCGGGGGGGTGAGCAGTTCTTC.

This clone was seen repeatedly, ten times or more. The chain has TRBV9 and TRBJ2-7; 10 nucleotides align to TRBD1. V gave up 4 bases and J gave up 4 bases; unmatched junction bases: 11. The CDR3 runs to 16 residues. The germline V gene encodes CDR1 SGDLS and CDR2 YYNGEE. CDR3 amino acids: CASSPLRDRGAYEQYF. The CDR3 region has the DNA TGTGCCAGCAGCCCCCTGCGGGACAGGGGTGCTTACGAGCAGTACTTC. Variable domain in full (rest from reference TRBV9 and TRBJ2-7): DSGVTQTPKHLITATGQRVTLRCSPRSGDLSVYWYQQSLDQGLQFLIQYYNGEERAKGNILERFSAQQFPDLHSELNLSSLELGDSALYFCASSPLRDRGAYEQYFGPGTRLTVT.

This clone has ten or more counts. A clone one base away is much larger, so this may be a read error. V is TRBV7-6 and J is TRBJ2-5; 10 nucleotides align to TRBD1. Trimming took 4 bases from V and 5 from J; bases not matched to a gene: 10. This CDR3 is built from 16 residues. Per the germline V gene, CDR1 is SGHVS and CDR2 is FNYEAQ. For the CDR3, the DNA is TGTGCCAGCAGCTCTGGACAGGGGGTGGGGTGGGAGACCCAGTACTTC. Its protein is CASSSGQGVGWETQYF.

The J gene is TRBJ1-2, the V gene TRBV5-5, with D maybe TRBD1 (6 bases). The CDR3 sequence is 13 residues long. From germline, CDR1 is SGHKS and CDR2 YYEKEE (reference sequence). Trimming shortened V by 1 base and J by 3 bases, and 7 bases separated the two germline ends. The CDR3 sequence: CASSLSGDYGYTF. The CDR3 bases are TGTGCCAGCAGCTTGTCAGGGGACTATGGCTACACCTTC.

This clone was seen a few times. Germline and junction disagree at one end, which may indicate a read error. The V gene is TRBV24-1, the J gene TRBJ2-5; D is unclear. The germline V gene has CDR1 KGHDR and CDR2 SFDVKD. The CDR3 extends over 14 amino acids. This chain's CDR3 is CATSVYVNQETQYF. The CDR3 DNA reads TGTGCCACCAGTGTCTACGTGAACCAGGAGACCCAGTACTTC.

This clone was recorded many times. The sample carries other DNA sequences with the same CDR3. CDR3 sequence reads: CASSFGPEAGAYTQYF. The CDR3 DNA sequence: TGTGCCAGCAGTTTCGGGCCGGAAGCGGGAGCATATACGCAGTATTTT. The genes are TRBV27 and TRBJ2-3, with 8 bases matching TRBD2. Germline trimming cut 3 bases from V and 7 bases from J; bases unmatched to any gene: 12. The CDR3 loop spans 16 amino acids. Looked up from germline, CDR1 is MNHEY and CDR2 is SMNVEV (reference sequence).

The table lists this clone with many counts. V and J are TRBV5-1 and TRBJ2-7; 7 bases agree with TRBD1. This CDR3 is 14 amino acids long. Germline loops: CDR1 SGHRS, CDR2 YFSETQ. V was pared by 3 bases and J by 6 bases, with 9 bases of the junction left unmatched. The CDR3 region has the DNA TGCGCCAGCAGCTCCCCGGGACAGATAAGCGAGCAGTACTTC. It codes for CASSSPGQISEQYF.

In its sample, this clone was seen many times. The V call is TRBV6-1, the J call TRBJ1-1; no clear D gene. Germline values: CDR1 MNHNS, CDR2 SASEGT. This CDR3 comprises 14 residues. V was cut by 6 bases and J by 2 bases, with 13 bases left in between. The CDR3 bases are TGTGCCAGCAGCCCTGACGGCTCAAACACTGAAGCTTTCTTT. Its protein is CASSPDGSNTEAFF.

Concerning this clone itself: The junction does not match germline at one end; this may be a read error. The chain couples TRBV3-1 to TRBJ2-7; D may match TRBD1 or TRBD2 (5 bases each). Germline loops: CDR1 LGHDT, CDR2 YNNKEL (reference sequence). The CDR3 contains 15 residues. In DNA form, the CDR3 reads TGTGACATCAGCCAAGGTCGGGACGGCTCCTACGATCAGTACTTC. It codes for CDISQGRDGSYDQYF.

This clone was detected many times. The rearrangement uses TRBV2 and TRBJ2-6; 7 nucleotides match TRBD1. The junction had 7 bases not matched to a gene; V was cut back by 7 bases and J by 1 base. The CDR3 has 16 amino acids. The germline CDR1 and CDR2 sequences are SNHLY and FYNNEI. The CDR3 loop reads CASIGDRGSGANVLTF. The CDR3 DNA reads as TGTGCCAGCATCGGGGACAGAGGGTCTGGGGCCAACGTCCTGACTTTC.